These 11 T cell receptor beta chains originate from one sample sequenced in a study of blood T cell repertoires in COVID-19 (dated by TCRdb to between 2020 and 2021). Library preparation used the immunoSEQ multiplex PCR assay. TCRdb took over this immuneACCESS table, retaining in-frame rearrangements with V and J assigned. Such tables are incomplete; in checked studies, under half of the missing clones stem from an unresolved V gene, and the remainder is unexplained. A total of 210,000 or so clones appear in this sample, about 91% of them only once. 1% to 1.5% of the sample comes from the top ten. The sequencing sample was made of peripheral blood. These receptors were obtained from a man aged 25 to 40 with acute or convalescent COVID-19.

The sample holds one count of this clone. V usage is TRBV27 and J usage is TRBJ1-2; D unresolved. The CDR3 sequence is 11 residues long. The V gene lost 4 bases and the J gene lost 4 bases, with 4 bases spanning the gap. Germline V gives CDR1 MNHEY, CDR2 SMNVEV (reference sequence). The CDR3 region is CASSSGYGYTF. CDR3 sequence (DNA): TGTGCCAGCAGTTCCGGCTATGGCTACACCTTC.

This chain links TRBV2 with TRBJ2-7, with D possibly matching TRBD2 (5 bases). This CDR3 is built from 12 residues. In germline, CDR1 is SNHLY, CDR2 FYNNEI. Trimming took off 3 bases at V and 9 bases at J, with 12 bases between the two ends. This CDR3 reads CASSDSRGWQYF. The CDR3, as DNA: TGTGCCAGCAGTGACAGCCGCGGGTGGCAGTACTTC. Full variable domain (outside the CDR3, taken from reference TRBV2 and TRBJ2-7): EPEVTQTPSHQVTQMGQEVILRCVPISNHLYFYWYRQILGQKVEFLVSFYNNEISEKSEIFDDQFSVERPDGSNFTLKIRSTKLEDSAMYFCASSDSRGWQYFGPGTRLTVT.

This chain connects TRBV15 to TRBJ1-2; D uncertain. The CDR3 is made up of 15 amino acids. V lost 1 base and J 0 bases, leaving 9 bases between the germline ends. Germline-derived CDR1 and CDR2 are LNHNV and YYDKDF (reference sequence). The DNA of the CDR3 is TGTGCCACCAGCAGAGTGGTAGTAGCTAACTATGGCTACACCTTC. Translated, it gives CATSRVVVANYGYTF.

DNA of the CDR3: TGCGCCAGCAGACCAGACACCAATCAGCCCCAGCATTTT. It yields the protein CASRPDTNQPQHF. This chain uses TRBV5-1 with TRBJ1-5; D unresolved. Trimming cost V 5 bases and J 3 bases, with 9 bases left between them. CDR1 and CDR2 from the germline V gene are SGHRS and YFSETQ. The CDR3 has 13 amino acids.

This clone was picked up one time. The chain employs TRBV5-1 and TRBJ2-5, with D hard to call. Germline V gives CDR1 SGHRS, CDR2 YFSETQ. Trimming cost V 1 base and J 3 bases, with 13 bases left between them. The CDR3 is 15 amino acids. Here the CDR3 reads CASSLSLNTKETQYF. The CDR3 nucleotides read TGCGCCAGCAGCTTGAGTCTTAACACGAAAGAGACCCAGTACTTC. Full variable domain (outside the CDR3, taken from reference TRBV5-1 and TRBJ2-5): KAGVTQTPRYLIKTRGQQVTLSCSPISGHRSVSWYQQTPGQGLQFLFEYFSETQRNKGNFPGRFSGRQFSNSRSEMNVSTLELGDSALYLCASSLSLNTKETQYFGPGTRLLVL.

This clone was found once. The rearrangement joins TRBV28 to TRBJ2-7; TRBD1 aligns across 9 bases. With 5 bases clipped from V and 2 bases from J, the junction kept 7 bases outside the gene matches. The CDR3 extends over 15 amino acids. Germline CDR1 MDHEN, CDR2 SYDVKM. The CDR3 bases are TGTGCCAGCAGTGCCTCGACAGGGGGGGCCTACGAGCAGTACTTC. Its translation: CASSASTGGAYEQYF.

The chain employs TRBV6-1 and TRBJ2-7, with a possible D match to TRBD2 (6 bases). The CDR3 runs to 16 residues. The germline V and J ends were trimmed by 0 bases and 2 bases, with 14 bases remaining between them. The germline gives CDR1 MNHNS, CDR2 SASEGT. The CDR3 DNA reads TGTGCCAGCAGTGAAGCAGTAGGGCGGGGAGCCTACGAGCAGTACTTC. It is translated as CASSEAVGRGAYEQYF.

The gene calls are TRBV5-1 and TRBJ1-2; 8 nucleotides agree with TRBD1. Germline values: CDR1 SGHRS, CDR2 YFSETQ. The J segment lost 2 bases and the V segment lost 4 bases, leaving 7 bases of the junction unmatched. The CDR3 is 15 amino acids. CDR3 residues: CASSPTGQANYGYTF. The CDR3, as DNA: TGCGCCAGCAGCCCCACGGGACAGGCAAACTATGGCTACACCTTC.

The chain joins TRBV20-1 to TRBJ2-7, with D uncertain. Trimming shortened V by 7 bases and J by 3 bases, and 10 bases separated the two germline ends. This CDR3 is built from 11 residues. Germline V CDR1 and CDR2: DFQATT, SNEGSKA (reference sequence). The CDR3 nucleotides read TGCAGTGTACCAGATCACTACGAGCAGTACTTC. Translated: CSVPDHYEQYF.

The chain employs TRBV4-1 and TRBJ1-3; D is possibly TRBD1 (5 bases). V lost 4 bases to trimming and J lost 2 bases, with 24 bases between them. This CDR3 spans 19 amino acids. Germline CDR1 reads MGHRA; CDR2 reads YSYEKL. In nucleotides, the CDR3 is TGCGCCAGCAGCCGTATCGCGGCCCCCACAGGCCAGGCTGGAAACACCATATATTTT. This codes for CASSRIAAPTGQAGNTIYF.

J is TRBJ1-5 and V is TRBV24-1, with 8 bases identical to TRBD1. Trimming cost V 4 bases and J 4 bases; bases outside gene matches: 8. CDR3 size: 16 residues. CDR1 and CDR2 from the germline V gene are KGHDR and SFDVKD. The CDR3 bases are TGTGCCACCAGTGACCCCAGGACAGGGCCTAATCAGCCCCAGCATTTT. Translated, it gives CATSDPRTGPNQPQHF.